The 22 T cell receptor beta chains reported below all come from one sample, sequenced in a study of T cells in tumors and immune-related adverse events. The protocol was immunoSEQ multiplex PCR, while the TCRdb copy is restricted to in-frame clones and leaves out a portion. There are tens of thousands of clones in the sample; over 80% occur only once, and 1.3% to 1.5% lies in the top ten. The source was lymph node tissue, collected from a patient treated with anti-PD-1 therapy. All receptors derive from a female donor with metastatic renal cell carcinoma.

The V and J genes are TRBV10-3 and TRBJ1-3; a possible D gene is TRBD1 (6 bases). Trimming left V 3 bases short and J 3 bases short, with 9 bases between. The germline CDR1 and CDR2 sequences are ENHRY and SYGVKD. The CDR3 extends over 14 amino acids. CDR3 DNA: TGTGCCATCAGTGATCAGGGGTATGGAAACACCATATATTTT. As protein: CAISDQGYGNTIYF.

The chain couples TRBV5-8 to TRBJ1-5, with 8 positions matching TRBD1. The CDR3 covers 16 residues. Germline CDR1 is SGHTS and CDR2 is YDEGEE. Trimming cost V 4 bases and J 0 bases; bases outside gene matches: 6. The CDR3 coding sequence is TGTGCCAGCAGCCCGGGGACAGGATTTAGCAATCAGCCCCAGCATTTT. Translating it yields CASSPGTGFSNQPQHF.

The chain links TRBV10-3 to TRBJ2-7, with D maybe TRBD2 (5 bases). Germline V CDR1 and CDR2: ENHRY, SYGVKD. The CDR3 loop spans 14 amino acids. V dropped 3 bases and J dropped 0 bases, with 9 bases sitting between them. The CDR3 nucleotides read TGTGCCATCAGTGACAGTACTAGCTCCTACGAGCAGTACTTC. It specifies CAISDSTSSYEQYF.

This rearrangement joins TRBV7-2 to TRBJ2-3; perhaps TRBD2 as D (5 bases). Trimming pared 5 bases from V and 13 bases from J, leaving 19 bases between. Germline CDR1 and CDR2: SGHTA and FQGNSA. CDR3 size: 13 residues. CDR3 residues: CASSAPGTRWEYF. DNA of the CDR3: TGTGCCAGCAGCGCACCAGGAACTAGATGGGAGTATTTT.

This clone was seen more than once but under ten times. The gene calls are TRBV29-1 and TRBJ2-5, with 8 bases aligning to TRBD1. Trimming removed 6 bases from V and 1 base from J; junction bases left unmatched: 7. The CDR3 spans 14 residues. Germline CDR1 is SQVTM and CDR2 is ANQGSEA. CDR3 in amino acids: CSVRTGPIQETQYF. The DNA of the CDR3 is TGCAGCGTAAGGACAGGGCCCATCCAAGAGACCCAGTACTTC.

V gene TRBV5-1 combines with J gene TRBJ1-6; weak D call: TRBD1 (5 bases). The length of the CDR3 is 16 residues. The germline gives CDR1 SGHRS, CDR2 YFSETQ. V dropped 2 bases and J dropped 7 bases, with 16 bases sitting between them. The CDR3 is CASSLSSSYRNSPLHF. CDR3 sequence (DNA): TGCGCCAGCAGCTTATCGTCGAGTTACAGGAATTCACCCCTCCACTTT.

This rearrangement joins TRBV7-2 to TRBJ1-6; D gene ambiguous. This CDR3 comprises 17 residues. Trimming left V 3 bases short and J 7 bases short, with 19 bases between. Per germline, CDR1 SGHTA and CDR2 FQGNSA. The CDR3, as DNA: TGTGCCAGCAGCTTCTCTCGGGCGGGGTTAGGGAATTCACCCCTCCACTTT. This gives the protein CASSFSRAGLGNSPLHF.

This rearrangement joins TRBV19 to TRBJ2-7; 14 bases fit TRBD2. Per the germline V gene, CDR1 is LNHDA and CDR2 is SQIVND (reference sequence). V was pared by 7 bases and J by 3 bases, with 8 bases of the junction left unmatched. The CDR3 length is 16 residues. The chain's CDR3 is CASNPGTSGSFYEQYF. Written as DNA, the CDR3 is TGTGCCAGTAACCCTGGGACTAGCGGGAGTTTCTACGAGCAGTACTTC.

This chain links TRBV5-1 with TRBJ2-1; TRBD1 might be the D (6 bases). This CDR3 spans 12 amino acids. CDR1 and CDR2 from the germline V gene are SGHRS and YFSETQ. The V end lost 2 bases, the J end lost 8 bases, and 8 bases lay between the germline ends. CDR3 in amino acids: CASSFTGYEQFF. CDR3 DNA sequence: TGCGCCAGCAGCTTTACAGGGTATGAGCAGTTCTTC.

The J gene is TRBJ1-4, the V gene TRBV19; TRBD1 matches 9 bases. Germline-derived CDR1 and CDR2 are LNHDA and SQIVND (reference sequence). The CDR3 covers 14 residues. The V gene end was trimmed by 7 bases and the J gene end by 8 bases; junction bases not matched to a gene: 8. As DNA, the CDR3 is TGTGCCAGTAAGATACAGGGGGCGCGAGAAAAACTGTTTTTT. Its translation: CASKIQGAREKLFF.

The V call is TRBV25-1, the J call TRBJ2-2; a possible D gene is TRBD2 (6 bases). V was trimmed by 5 bases and J by 6 bases, leaving 13 bases between them. The germline V gene encodes CDR1 MGHDK and CDR2 SYGVNS. The CDR3 sequence is 14 residues long. The CDR3 reads CASSRRGRAGELFF. The CDR3 coding sequence is TGTGCCAGCAGTCGGCGGGGACGGGCCGGGGAGCTGTTTTTT.

The genes are TRBV5-1 and TRBJ1-2; 7 nucleotides line up with TRBD1. The trim removed 4 bases at V and 2 bases at J, leaving 2 bases unmatched. CDR3 size: 13 residues. CDR1 and CDR2 (germline): SGHRS, YFSETQ. The CDR3 region is CASSPGQNYGYTF. The DNA for the CDR3 is TGCGCCAGCAGCCCGGGACAGAACTATGGCTACACCTTC.

The V gene is TRBV4-3, the J gene TRBJ2-7, with D possibly being TRBD1 (6 bases). V was clipped by 0 bases and J by 2 bases, with 20 bases between them. The germline gives CDR1 LGHNA, CDR2 YSLEER. The CDR3 is made up of 18 amino acids. This CDR3 is CASSQDLVIRGFPYEQYF. The DNA of the CDR3 is TGCGCCAGCAGCCAAGATTTGGTAATTAGGGGGTTTCCCTACGAGCAGTACTTC.

V usage is TRBV29-1 and J usage is TRBJ2-1; 9 bases agree with TRBD1. V was pared by 1 base and J by 1 base, with 5 bases of the junction left unmatched. This CDR3 is built from 16 residues. The V gene's germline CDR1 is SQVTM and CDR2 ANQGSEA. In DNA form, the CDR3 reads TGCAGCGTTGAAGGAACAGGGGGCAAGTCCTACAATGAGCAGTTCTTC. Translation: CSVEGTGGKSYNEQFF.

This chain joins TRBV11-2 and TRBJ2-1; 10 nucleotides line up with TRBD2. The CDR3 consists of 17 residues. Germline-derived CDR1 and CDR2 are SGHAT and FQNNGV. V lost 6 bases, J lost 7 bases, and 15 bases stayed unmatched. The CDR3 DNA follows: TGTGCCAGCAGTCTCGAACCGGCTAGCGGGGGTGGAAATGAGCAGTTCTTC. Translated: CASSLEPASGGGNEQFF.

J is TRBJ2-5 and V is TRBV10-3; D tentatively reads TRBD1 or TRBD2 (6 bases each). The V end was cut by 1 base, the J end by 3 bases, with 18 bases between. Germline values: CDR1 ENHRY, CDR2 SYGVKD. This CDR3 has 17 residues. The CDR3 is CAISEWSPGAGKETQYF. CDR3 DNA: TGTGCCATCAGTGAGTGGTCCCCGGGGGCCGGTAAAGAGACCCAGTACTTC.

The CDR3 protein is CASSIGRGGGVSPLHF. The CDR3 nucleotides read TGTGCCAGTAGTATCGGGAGGGGAGGGGGAGTTTCACCCCTCCACTTT. This chain connects TRBV19 to TRBJ1-6; D is possibly TRBD1 (6 bases). This CDR3 has 16 residues. Trimming cost V 3 bases and J 9 bases, with 18 bases left between them. Germline values: CDR1 LNHDA, CDR2 SQIVND (reference sequence).

The chain joins TRBV30 to TRBJ1-3; D is ambiguous. There are 14 residues in the CDR3. Trimming pared 7 bases from V and 4 bases from J, leaving 17 bases between. Germline CDR1 GTSNPN, CDR2 SVGIG (reference sequence). The CDR3, as DNA: TGTGCCTCGACGGGCGGCCCACAGGGAAACACCATATATTTT. It is translated as CASTGGPQGNTIYF.

The V and J genes are TRBV15 and TRBJ1-1; weak D call: TRBD1 (5 bases). Germline V lookup: CDR1 LNHNV, CDR2 YYDKDF (reference sequence). This CDR3 spans 14 amino acids. The ends were cut back, 0 bases at V and 4 bases at J, with 9 bases in the middle. CDR3 coding DNA: TGTGCCACCAGCAGAGAGGGGGAGTTCACTGAAGCTTTCTTT. It yields the protein CATSREGEFTEAFF.

The chain is built from TRBV7-9 and TRBJ2-3; 10 bases line up with TRBD2. Trimming cost V 5 bases and J 6 bases; bases outside gene matches: 5. This CDR3 has 14 residues. The germline V gene encodes CDR1 SEHNR and CDR2 FQNEAQ (reference sequence). The CDR3 DNA is TGTGCCAGCAGCACTCTAGCGGGGGTGGATACGCAGTATTTT. This encodes CASSTLAGVDTQYF. The entire variable domain, with the rest obtained from reference TRBV7-9 and TRBJ2-3, is as follows: DTGVSQNPRHKITKRGQNVTFRCDPISEHNRLYWYRQTLGQGPEFLTYFQNEAQLEKSRLLSDRFSAERPKGSFSTLEIQRTEQGDSAMYLCASSTLAGVDTQYFGPGTRLTVL.

The rearrangement links TRBV21-1 to TRBJ2-7. TRBV21-1 constitutes a pseudogene. The CDR3 is 15 residues long. CDR3 bases: TGTGCCAGCAGCAAAGATGTCAGACGCTCCTACGAGCAGTACTTC. Translating gives CASSKDVRRSYEQYF.

The V and J genes are TRBV7-9 and TRBJ2-3; D perhaps matches TRBD2 (5 bases). V lost 3 bases to trimming and J lost 1 base, with 14 bases between them. Germline V gene sequence: CDR1 SEHNR, CDR2 FQNEAQ (reference sequence). The CDR3 spans 16 residues. In DNA form, the CDR3 reads TGTGCCAGCAGCTTGGACCACATGGGAGGCACAGATACGCAGTATTTT. It codes for CASSLDHMGGTDTQYF.